This TCR beta chain was retrieved from a study of breast tumors, draining lymph nodes, adjacent tissues (dated by TCRdb to 2015 to 2016). With respect to the entire study: In breast cancer patients, the study compared the TCR beta repertoires of tumor, adjacent nontumor tissue and axillary lymph nodes. In human breast cancer, the study set out to assess how tumor, surrounding tissue and draining lymph node repertoires relate to one another and whether T cells might be exchanged between them.

The germline V end is reduced by 6 bases and the J end by 11 bases; junction bases left unmatched: 15. From a lookup of the germline V gene (reference sequence), CDR1 and CDR2 are DFQATT and SNEGSKA. The CDR3 holds 15 amino acids from the cysteine to the phenylalanine. Of the read, only the CDR3 DNA is kept; its 45 bases are in frame from base 1. The research as a whole found: In luminal-like breast cancer, tumor and nontumor tissue repertoires resembled each other significantly more than in basal-like breast cancer. Tumor T-cell repertoires showed less diversity than lymph node repertoires and more diversity than nontumor tissue repertoires, and tumor T-cell repertoires showed preferential V and J gene usage. The conclusion that tumor T cells originate in lymph nodes was presented as consistent with a hypothesis rather than as directly demonstrated. The data were judged consistent with most tumor T cells deriving from the lymph node and then expanding within tumor tissue.

In its sample, this clonotype comes out as medium-sized (0.01 to 0.1%). Its antigen is currently not known. Nothing much larger sits one base from this clone, and base qualities are not available. For sequencing, an Illumina HiSeq 2000 was employed. TCR beta chain libraries were generated through multiplex PCR amplification. The amplified TCR beta chain products were analyzed by high-throughput sequencing. TCRdb took the public reads, trimmed them with fastp at Q25, ran MiXCR for clone calling and kept in-frame beta chains. Rows are combined by CDR3 protein, so each entry shows the most common genes and DNA. This sample is represented by about 31,000 distinct CDR3 sequences; over 55% of them were singletons. The ten largest clones add up to about 18% of the sample.

Sequencing was performed on breast tumor tissue. The receptor chain draws on TRBV20-1 and TRBJ2-3, with 12 central nucleotides matching TRBD2. This receptor was taken from a female donor with breast cancer. Some clones in this sample may be carry-over from other donors' samples. At the DNA level, the sequence is TGCAGTGCGACCGGGACTCTAGCGGGGGGGCGGGGGCAGTATTTT. Its translation is CSATGTLAGGRGQYF.